The clone carrying this TCR beta chain showed up just a few times. The CDR3 sequence is 16 residues long. V trimming: 0 bases; J trimming: 2 bases; junction bases outside the gene matches: 7. Germline loops: CDR1 SNHLY, CDR2 FYNNEI. This sample was included in a study of molecular identifiers for immune sequencing clone quantification. Using its own MiXCR run on the PCR reads, TCRdb lists one record per CDR3 protein. The top ten hold roughly 0.9% of the sample, which has about 640,000 distinct CDR3 sequences, about 20% seen once. The material sequenced was naive CD8+ T cells from blood, with Jurkat cell RNA spiked in. As for subset: FACS-sorted CD8+CD4-CCR7+CD45RA+ naive T cells. V usage is TRBV2 and J usage is TRBJ2-7; 7 bases agree with TRBD1. This clonotype originated in a human donor in good health. Some libraries in this study had Jurkat cell RNA spiked in. The CDR3 loop reads CASSEARGGNAYEQYF. The CDR3 DNA reads TGTGCCAGCAGTGAAGCACGAGGGGGCAACGCCTACGAGCAGTACTTC.